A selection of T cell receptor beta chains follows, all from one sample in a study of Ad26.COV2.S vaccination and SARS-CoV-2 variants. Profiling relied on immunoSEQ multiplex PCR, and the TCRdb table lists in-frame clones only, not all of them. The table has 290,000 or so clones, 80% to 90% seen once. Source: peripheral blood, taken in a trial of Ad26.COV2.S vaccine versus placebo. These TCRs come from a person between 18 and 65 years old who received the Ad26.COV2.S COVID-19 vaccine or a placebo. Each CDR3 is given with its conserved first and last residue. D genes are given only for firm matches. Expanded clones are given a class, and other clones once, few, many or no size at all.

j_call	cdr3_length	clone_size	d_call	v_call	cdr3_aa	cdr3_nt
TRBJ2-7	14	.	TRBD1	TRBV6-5	CASSYSDRYYEQYF	TGTGCCAGCAGTTACTCGGACAGGTACTACGAGCAGTACTTC
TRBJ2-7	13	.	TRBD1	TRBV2	CASGPRTGDEQYF	TGTGCCAGCGGCCCTAGGACAGGGGACGAGCAGTACTTC
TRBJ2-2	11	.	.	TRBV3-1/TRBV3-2	CASSPGGELFF	TGTGCCAGCAGCCCAGGGGGGGAGCTGTTTTTT
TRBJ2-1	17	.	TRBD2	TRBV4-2	CASSQRASGGENNEQFF	TGTGCCAGCAGCCAGAGGGCTAGCGGGGGGGAAAACAATGAGCAGTTCTTC
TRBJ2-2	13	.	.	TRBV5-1	CASSLDRVGELFF	TGCGCCAGCAGCTTGGACAGGGTTGGGGAGCTGTTTTTT
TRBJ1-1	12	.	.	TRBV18	CASSPRQGEAFF	TGTGCCAGCTCACCACGCCAGGGGGAAGCTTTCTTT
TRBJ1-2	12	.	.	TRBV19	CASSRTLYGYTF	TGTGCCAGTAGTAGGACCCTCTATGGCTACACCTTC
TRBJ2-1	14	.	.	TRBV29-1	CSVDGSAGRNEQFF	TGCAGCGTTGACGGTAGCGCAGGGAGGAATGAGCAGTTCTTC
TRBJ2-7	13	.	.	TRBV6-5	CASTFGLHYEQYF	TGTGCCAGCACCTTCGGGTTACACTACGAGCAGTACTTC
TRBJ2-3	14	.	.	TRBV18	CASSTRQSTDTQYF	TGTGCCAGCTCAACCCGACAAAGCACAGATACGCAGTATTTT
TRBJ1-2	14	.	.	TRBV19	CASSIEESNYGYTF	TGTGCCAGTAGTATAGAGGAATCCAACTATGGCTACACCTTC
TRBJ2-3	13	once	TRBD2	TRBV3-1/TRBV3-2	CASSQRGADTQYF	TGTGCCAGCAGCCAGCGGGGGGCTGATACGCAGTATTTT
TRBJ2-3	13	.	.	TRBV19	CASSRGLADTQYF	TGTGCCAGTAGTCGAGGGTTGGCAGATACGCAGTATTTT